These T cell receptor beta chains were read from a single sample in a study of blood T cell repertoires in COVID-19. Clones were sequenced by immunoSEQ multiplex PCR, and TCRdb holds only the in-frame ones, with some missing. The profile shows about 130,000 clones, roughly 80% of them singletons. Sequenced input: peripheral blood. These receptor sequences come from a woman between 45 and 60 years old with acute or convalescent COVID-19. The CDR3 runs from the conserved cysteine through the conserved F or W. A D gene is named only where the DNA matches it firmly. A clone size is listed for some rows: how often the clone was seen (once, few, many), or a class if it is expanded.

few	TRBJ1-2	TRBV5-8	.	TGTGCCAGCAGCTTCCGGGGGACTGGCTACACCTTC	CASSFRGTGYTF
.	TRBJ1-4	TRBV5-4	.	TGTGCCAGCAGCCTCCAACCGGGACTATCTAATGAAAAACTGTTTTTT	CASSLQPGLSNEKLFF
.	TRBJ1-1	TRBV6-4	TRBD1	TGTGCCAGCAGGCGAGACAGGGGCTTTACTGAAGCTTTCTTT	CASRRDRGFTEAFF
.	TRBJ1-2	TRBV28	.	TGTGCCAGCAGTTTCCGGGGGGCTAATCGCTACACCTTC	CASSFRGANRYTF
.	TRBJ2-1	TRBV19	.	TGTGCCAGTAGTTCCAGGGGCAATGAGCAGTTCTTC	CASSSRGNEQFF
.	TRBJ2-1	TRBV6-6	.	TGTGCCAGCAGCGACAGGCCTTTTGAGCAGTTCTTC	CASSDRPFEQFF
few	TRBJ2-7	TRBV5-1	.	TGCGCCAGCAGCTTGGCCGGAGTCTCCTACGAGCAGTACTTC	CASSLAGVSYEQYF
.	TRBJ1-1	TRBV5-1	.	TGCGCCAGCAGCCATGACAGTAACACTGAAGCTTTCTTT	CASSHDSNTEAFF
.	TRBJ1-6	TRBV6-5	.	TGTGCCAGCACACTGGAGAGCTCCTATAATTCACCCCTCCACTTT	CASTLESSYNSPLHF
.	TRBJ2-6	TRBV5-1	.	TGCGCCAGCAGCGCGGGGTCTGGGGCCAACGTCCTGACTTTC	CASSAGSGANVLTF
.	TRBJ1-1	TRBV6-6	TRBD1	TGTGCCAGCAGACGACACGCCGGGACAGGGGACACTGAAGCTTTCTTT	CASRRHAGTGDTEAFF
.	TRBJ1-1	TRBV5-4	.	TGTGCCAGCAGCTTCGACAGGCACACTGAAGCTTTCTTT	CASSFDRHTEAFF